A single sample gave rise to the 28 T cell receptor beta chains below, sequenced in a study of cytomegalovirus exposure and HLA in healthy donors (dated by TCRdb to the late 2010s). The library came from the immunoSEQ multiplex PCR assay. For the multiplex PCR, a mixture combining 60 forward primers for TCR Vbeta segments and 13 reverse primers for TCR Jbeta segments was used. The source is immuneACCESS, and TCRdb retained only in-frame sequences with V and J called. Part of the clones is not carried over; for the studies checked, unresolved V genes explain less than half of this, and the remainder is unexplained. Across this sample there are some 150,000 clones, with roughly 85% seen only once. Clones ranked in the top ten supply roughly 2.4% of the sample. Sequencing input: PBMCs. These receptor sequences come from a woman aged 18-35 years in good health and CMV-seronegative.

This chain joins TRBV19 and TRBJ2-7; 8 nucleotides match TRBD1. The J segment lost 5 bases and the V segment lost 0 bases, leaving 6 bases of the junction unmatched. From germline, CDR1 is LNHDA and CDR2 SQIVND (reference sequence). The CDR3 has 15 residues. The CDR3 region is CASSIEGTGFHEQYF. CDR3 DNA: TGTGCCAGTAGTATAGAGGGGACAGGTTTCCACGAGCAGTACTTC. The variable domain in full, completed from reference TRBV19 and TRBJ2-7, reads DGGITQSPKYLFRKEGQNVTLSCEQNLNHDAMYWYRQDPGQGLRLIYYSQIVNDFQKGDIAEGYSVSREKKESFPLTVTSAQKNPTAFYLCASSIEGTGFHEQYFGPGTRLTVT.

V usage is TRBV4-2 and J usage is TRBJ2-7, with 9 bases identical to TRBD2. Losses at the gene ends were 4 bases for V and 0 bases for J; bases not matched to a gene: 7. CDR3 length: 16 amino acids. Germline CDR1 is LGHNA and CDR2 is YNFKEQ. The CDR3 DNA reads TGTGCCAGCAGCCGCCAACTAGCGGGTAGCTCCTACGAGCAGTACTTC. Amino acid sequence: CASSRQLAGSSYEQYF.

The chain uses TRBV7-2 and TRBJ1-2, with 8 bases fitting TRBD1. The CDR3 is 14 residues long. Germline-derived CDR1 and CDR2 are SGHTA and FQGNSA. Losses at the gene ends were 5 bases for V and 4 bases for J; bases not matched to a gene: 6. The CDR3 bases are TGTGCCAGCAGCCCGAGGACAGGGCCCTATGGCTACACCTTC. Amino acids: CASSPRTGPYGYTF.

The V gene is TRBV5-4, the J gene TRBJ2-7; possible D gene TRBD2, 5 bases. The CDR3 consists of 15 residues. The ends were cut back, 5 bases at V and 4 bases at J, with 19 bases in the middle. CDR1 is SGHNT, CDR2 YYREEE, per germline (reference sequence). The CDR3 spells CASSLRSVTGYEQYF. The CDR3 DNA is TGTGCCAGCAGTTTGAGGTCGGTGACGGGATACGAGCAGTACTTC.

This clone was observed a single time. This rearrangement joins TRBV5-4 to TRBJ2-2, with TRBD1 as a possible D gene (6 bases). The V end lost 4 bases, the J end lost 4 bases, and 14 bases lay between the germline ends. Germline V gene lookup returns CDR1 SGHNT and CDR2 YYREEE (reference sequence). The CDR3 sequence is 15 residues long. CDR3 DNA: TGTGCCAGCAGCGCGACAGGCCTCGGCACCGGGGAGCTGTTTTTT. Translation gives CASSATGLGTGELFF.

This rearrangement joins TRBV10-3 to TRBJ1-2; 11 nucleotides match TRBD1. The CDR3 runs to 14 residues. Germline V gene data show CDR1 as ENHRY and CDR2 as SYGVKD. J was trimmed by 5 bases and V by 5 bases; bases with no gene match: 4. CDR3 protein: CAISSGQGVYGYTF. DNA of the CDR3: TGTGCCATCAGTTCGGGACAGGGGGTTTATGGCTACACCTTC.

The chain links TRBV21-1 to TRBJ2-2; TRBD2 is taken as the D call from the table, unchecked against the DNA. TRBV21-1 has pseudogene status. The CDR3 runs to 18 residues. The CDR3 region has the DNA TGTGCCAGCAGCACCCGACTAGCGGGAGGGGAGGACACCGGGGAGCTGTTTTTT. It translates to CASSTRLAGGEDTGELFF.

The chain is built from TRBV6-5 and TRBJ2-7, with 9 bases lining up with TRBD2. Trimming took 1 base from V and 5 from J; bases not matched to a gene: 3. Germline V gene lookup returns CDR1 MNHEY and CDR2 SVGAGI. There are 14 residues in the CDR3. Here the CDR3 reads CASSYLAGDNEQYF. DNA for the CDR3: TGTGCCAGCAGTTACTTAGCGGGAGACAACGAGCAGTACTTC.

The chain is built from TRBV11-2 and TRBJ2-2; a possible D gene is TRBD1 (6 bases). From germline, CDR1 is SGHAT and CDR2 FQNNGV. V was pared by 0 bases and J by 5 bases, with 10 bases between. This CDR3 contains 15 residues. The CDR3 bases are TGTGCCAGCAGCTTAGAGGGACAACGGACCGGGGAGCTGTTTTTT. Protein: CASSLEGQRTGELFF.

The J gene is TRBJ2-7, the V gene TRBV13; TRBD1 matches 8 bases. The trim removed 5 bases at V and 6 bases at J, leaving 9 bases unmatched. This CDR3 spans 14 amino acids. CDR1 and CDR2 from the germline V gene are PRHDT and FYEKMQ (reference sequence). CDR3 DNA: TGTGCCAGCAGCAAACAGGGGGAATTAATCGAGCAGTACTTC. Translation: CASSKQGELIEQYF.

In its sample, this clone was seen once. Other DNA sequences from this sample encode an identical CDR3 as well. The chain has TRBV18 and TRBJ1-2; tentatively, D is TRBD1 (5 bases). V shed 3 bases and J shed 6 bases, with 8 bases lying between them. Per the germline V gene, CDR1 is KGHSH and CDR2 is LQKENI. The CDR3 runs to 12 residues. The CDR3 DNA follows: TGTGCCAGCTCACCTACGGGGGATGGCTACACCTTC. Protein product: CASSPTGDGYTF. Looking up the rest from reference TRBV18 and TRBJ1-2 gives the full variable domain: NAGVMQNPRHLVRRRGQEARLRCSPMKGHSHVYWYRQLPEEGLKFMVYLQKENIIDESGMPKERFSAEFPKEGPSILRIQQVVRGDSAAYFCASSPTGDGYTFGSGTRLTVV.

This clone showed up just once. V is TRBV18 and J is TRBJ2-5; perhaps TRBD2 as D (5 bases). The germline gives CDR1 KGHSH, CDR2 LQKENI. The CDR3 contains 14 residues. Trimming stripped 3 bases from V and 6 bases from J, with 14 bases between. The CDR3 DNA sequence: TGTGCCAGCTCACCGGCGGAGGTGGGAAAGACCCAGTACTTC. Protein sequence: CASSPAEVGKTQYF.

The CDR3 loop is CASSPGTNNQPQHF. DNA of the CDR3: TGTGCCAGCAGCCCCGGGACAAACAATCAGCCCCAGCATTTT. The gene calls are TRBV11-2 and TRBJ1-5; maybe TRBD1 (6 bases). Between the trimmed V and J ends, which lost 5 bases and 3 bases, there was a span of 11 bases. The CDR3 loop spans 14 amino acids. In germline, CDR1 is SGHAT, CDR2 FQNNGV.

The chain carries TRBV4-3 and TRBJ2-1; the match to TRBD1 covers 8 bases. Germline values: CDR1 LGHNA, CDR2 YSLEER. V shed 6 bases and J 2 bases; nucleotides not matched to a gene: 3. The CDR3 contains 14 residues. CDR3 nucleotides: TGCGCCAGCAGTCCGGGACAGGCCTACAATGAGCAGTTCTTC. Its translation is CASSPGQAYNEQFF.

The V call is TRBV28, the J call TRBJ1-2, with 8 bases identical to TRBD1. Germline V gene sequence: CDR1 MDHEN, CDR2 SYDVKM. This CDR3 region has 15 residues. The junction had 9 bases not matched to a gene; V was cut back by 4 bases and J by 5 bases. CDR3 residues: CASSYPTGAGYGYTF. CDR3 coding DNA: TGTGCCAGCAGTTACCCGACAGGGGCGGGGTATGGCTACACCTTC.

The V and J genes are TRBV4-3 and TRBJ2-3, with 11 bases aligning to TRBD2. The trim removed 0 bases at V and 3 bases at J, leaving 14 bases unmatched. Germline CDR1 reads LGHNA; CDR2 reads YSLEER. CDR3 length equals 20 residues. The CDR3 loop reads CASSQDLGSGGVGGTDTQYF. The CDR3 DNA sequence: TGCGCCAGCAGCCAAGATCTGGGTAGCGGGGGGGTGGGAGGGACAGATACGCAGTATTTT.

This clone has only a few counts. The chain's CDR3 is CASSRGGDMNTEAFF. CDR3 DNA: TGTGCCAGCTCTCGGGGGGGTGACATGAACACTGAAGCTTTCTTT. The chain carries TRBV5-4 and TRBJ1-1; D perhaps matches TRBD1 (5 bases). V lost 7 bases and J lost 0, with 16 bases in between. CDR1 and CDR2 (germline): SGHNT, YYREEE (reference sequence). CDR3 length: 15 residues.

This chain uses TRBV19 with TRBJ2-2, with 9 bases matching TRBD1. Germline V gene lookup returns CDR1 LNHDA and CDR2 SQIVND (reference sequence). The V gene end was trimmed by 6 bases and the J gene end by 7 bases; junction bases not matched to a gene: 3. This CDR3 comprises 13 residues. CDR3 coding DNA: TGTGCCAGTAGGGACAGGGGTGGCGGGGAGCTGTTTTTT. Encoded protein: CASRDRGGGELFF. Drawing the rest from reference TRBV19 and TRBJ2-2, the complete variable domain is DGGITQSPKYLFRKEGQNVTLSCEQNLNHDAMYWYRQDPGQGLRLIYYSQIVNDFQKGDIAEGYSVSREKKESFPLTVTSAQKNPTAFYLCASRDRGGGELFFGEGSRLTVL.

This rearrangement joins TRBV6-6 to TRBJ1-2; 10 bases are shared with TRBD1. CDR1 is MNHNY and CDR2 is SVGAGI in the germline V gene (reference sequence). This CDR3 comprises 15 residues. The trim removed 6 bases at V and 4 bases at J, leaving 8 bases unmatched. As DNA, the CDR3 is TGTGCCAGCAGAACTGCCGGGACAGGGGCCTATGGCTACACCTTC. This encodes CASRTAGTGAYGYTF.

The table lists this clone with a few counts. This sequence joins TRBV4-2 and TRBJ2-7, with 10 bases identical to TRBD1. The CDR3 extends over 15 amino acids. The trim removed 0 bases at V and 3 bases at J, leaving 2 bases unmatched. Germline CDR1 is LGHNA and CDR2 is YNFKEQ. The CDR3 loop is CASSQERDRGYEQYF. The CDR3 DNA reads as TGTGCCAGCAGCCAAGAGAGGGACAGGGGCTACGAGCAGTACTTC.

The chain employs TRBV27 and TRBJ1-2; TRBD1 is a possible D gene (5 bases). The CDR3 totals 14 residues. CDR1 and CDR2 (germline): MNHEY, SMNVEV (reference sequence). V dropped 2 bases and J dropped 9 bases, with 16 bases sitting between them. DNA of the CDR3: TGTGCCAGCAGTTTAGCCGGGGACTATGTTAGCTACACCTTC. The encoded protein is CASSLAGDYVSYTF.

The genes are TRBV23-1 and TRBJ2-6; 8 nucleotides align to TRBD1. TRBV23-1 is classed as an ORF, of uncertain function. CDR3 length: 16 residues. V was pared by 7 bases and J by 0 bases, with 5 bases of the junction left unmatched. The CDR3 nucleotides are TGCGCCAGCATTGGGGACAGGCTCTCTGGGGCCAACGTCCTGACTTTC. Protein product: CASIGDRLSGANVLTF.

This clone was seen many times. The gene calls are TRBV7-9 and TRBJ2-1; D might be TRBD1 (6 bases). The CDR3 consists of 15 residues. Germline CDR1 reads SEHNR; CDR2 reads FQNEAQ (reference sequence). The V end lost 2 bases, the J end lost 3 bases, and 11 bases lay between the germline ends. The CDR3 protein is CASSLTQGFYNEQFF. For the CDR3, the DNA is TGTGCCAGCAGCTTAACACAGGGTTTCTACAATGAGCAGTTCTTC.

DNA for the CDR3: TGTGCCAGCAGCCCCCGGGAGAGGTACACTGAAGCTTTCTTT. Protein: CASSPRERYTEAFF. The chain has TRBV14 and TRBJ1-1; D is ambiguous. This CDR3 contains 14 residues. V lost 4 bases and J 3 bases, leaving 12 bases between the germline ends. Germline CDR1 is SGHDN and CDR2 is FVKESK. The whole variable domain, filled in from reference TRBV14 and TRBJ1-1, reads EAGVTQFPSHSVIEKGQTVTLRCDPISGHDNLYWYRRVMGKEIKFLLHFVKESKQDESGMPNNRFLAERTGGTYSTLKVQPAELEDSGVYFCASSPRERYTEAFFGQGTRLTVV.

This clone was seen once. The V call is TRBV19, the J call TRBJ1-1, with D hard to call. The V and J ends lost 3 bases and 4 bases respectively, with 12 bases between them. The CDR3 length is 14 residues. The germline V gene encodes CDR1 LNHDA and CDR2 SQIVND (reference sequence). CDR3 loop: CASSIERGFTEAFF. The CDR3 coding sequence is TGTGCCAGTAGTATCGAACGCGGGTTCACTGAAGCTTTCTTT.

The chain combines TRBV5-1 with TRBJ1-2; D is perhaps TRBD1 (5 bases). The CDR3 is 14 residues long. V was shortened by 4 bases and J by 1 base, with 11 bases between the two germline ends. In germline, CDR1 is SGHRS, CDR2 YFSETQ. The CDR3 DNA sequence: TGCGCCAGCAGCCCCACGGGGGGTAACTATGGCTACACCTTC. Protein sequence: CASSPTGGNYGYTF.

The rearrangement uses TRBV6-1 and TRBJ2-1, with TRBD2 identical over 15 bases. The CDR3 has 17 residues. The junction had 7 bases not matched to a gene; V was cut back by 2 bases and J by 8 bases. Germline V gives CDR1 MNHNS, CDR2 SASEGT. This chain's CDR3 is CASSERGGLAGGHEQFF. The CDR3 DNA reads TGTGCCAGCAGTGAAAGGGGGGGACTAGCGGGAGGTCATGAGCAGTTCTTC.

This rearrangement joins TRBV30 to TRBJ2-3, with 7 bases aligning to TRBD2. CDR1 GTSNPN and CDR2 SVGIG come from the germline V gene (reference sequence). This CDR3 region has 14 residues. The ends lost 3 bases at V and 2 bases at J; junction bases unmatched: 5. CDR3 loop: CAWRSGMNTDTQYF. The CDR3 bases are TGTGCCTGGAGGAGCGGGATGAACACAGATACGCAGTATTTT. Together with reference TRBV30 and TRBJ2-3, the CDR3 gives the full variable domain: SQTIHQWPATLVQPVGSPLSLECTVEGTSNPNLYWYRQAAGRGLQLLFYSVGIGQISSEVPQNLSASRPQDRQFILSSKKLLLSDSGFYLCAWRSGMNTDTQYFGPGTRLTVL.